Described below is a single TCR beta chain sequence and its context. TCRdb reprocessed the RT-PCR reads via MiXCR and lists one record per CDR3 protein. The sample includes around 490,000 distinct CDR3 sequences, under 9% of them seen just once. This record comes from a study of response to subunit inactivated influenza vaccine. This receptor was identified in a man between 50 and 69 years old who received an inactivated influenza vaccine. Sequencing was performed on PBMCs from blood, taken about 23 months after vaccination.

CDR3 sequence: CASSQGTGVLYEQYF. The CDR3 nucleotides read TGCGCCAGCAGCCAAGGGACAGGAGTACTCTACGAGCAGTACTTC. V gene TRBV4-3 combines with J gene TRBJ2-7, with 7 bases aligning to TRBD1. The V segment lost 1 base and the J segment 3 bases; nucleotides outside the gene matches: 6. The germline V gene encodes CDR1 LGHNA and CDR2 YSLEER. The CDR3 sequence is 15 residues long.